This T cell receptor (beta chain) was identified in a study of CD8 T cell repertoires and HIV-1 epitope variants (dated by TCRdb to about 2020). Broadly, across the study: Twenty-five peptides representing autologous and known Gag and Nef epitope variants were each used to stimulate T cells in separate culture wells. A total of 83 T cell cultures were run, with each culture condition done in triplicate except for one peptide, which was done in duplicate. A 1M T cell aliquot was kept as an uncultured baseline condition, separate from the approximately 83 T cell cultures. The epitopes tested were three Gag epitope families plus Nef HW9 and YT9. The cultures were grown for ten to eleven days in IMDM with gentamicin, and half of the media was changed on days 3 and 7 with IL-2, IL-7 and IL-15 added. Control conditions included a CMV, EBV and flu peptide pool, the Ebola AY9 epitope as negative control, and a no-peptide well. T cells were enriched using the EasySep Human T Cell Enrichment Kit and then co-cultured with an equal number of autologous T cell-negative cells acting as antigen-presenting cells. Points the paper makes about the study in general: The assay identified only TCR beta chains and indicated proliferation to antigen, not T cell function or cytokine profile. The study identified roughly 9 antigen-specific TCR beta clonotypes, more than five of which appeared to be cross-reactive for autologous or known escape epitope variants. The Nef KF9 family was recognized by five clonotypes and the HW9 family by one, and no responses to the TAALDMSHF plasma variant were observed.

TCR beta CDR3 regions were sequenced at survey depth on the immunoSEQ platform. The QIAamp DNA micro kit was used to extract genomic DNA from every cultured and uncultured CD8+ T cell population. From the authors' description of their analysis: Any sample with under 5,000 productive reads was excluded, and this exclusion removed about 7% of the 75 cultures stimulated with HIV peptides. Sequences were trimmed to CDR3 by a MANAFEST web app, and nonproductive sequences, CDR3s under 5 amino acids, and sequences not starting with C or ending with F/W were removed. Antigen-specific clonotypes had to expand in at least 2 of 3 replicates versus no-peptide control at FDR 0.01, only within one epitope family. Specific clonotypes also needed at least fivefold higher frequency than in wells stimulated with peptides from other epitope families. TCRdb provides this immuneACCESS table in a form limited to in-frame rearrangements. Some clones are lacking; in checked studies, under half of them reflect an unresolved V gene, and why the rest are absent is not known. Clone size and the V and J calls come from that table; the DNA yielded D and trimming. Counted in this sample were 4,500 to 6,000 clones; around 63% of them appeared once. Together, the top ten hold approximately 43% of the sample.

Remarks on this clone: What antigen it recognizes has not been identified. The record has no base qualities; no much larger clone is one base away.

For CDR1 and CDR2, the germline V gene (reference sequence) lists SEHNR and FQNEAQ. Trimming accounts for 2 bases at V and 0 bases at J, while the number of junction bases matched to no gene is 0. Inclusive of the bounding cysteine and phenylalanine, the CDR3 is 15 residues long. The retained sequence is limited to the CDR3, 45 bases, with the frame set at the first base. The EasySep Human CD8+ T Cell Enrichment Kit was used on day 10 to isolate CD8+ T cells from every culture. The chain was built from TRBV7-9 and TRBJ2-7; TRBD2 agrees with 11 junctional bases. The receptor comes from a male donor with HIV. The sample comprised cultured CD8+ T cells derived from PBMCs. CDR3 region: CASSLLAGGSYEQYF. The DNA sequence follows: TGTGCCAGCAGCTTACTAGCGGGGGGCTCCTACGAGCAGTACTTC. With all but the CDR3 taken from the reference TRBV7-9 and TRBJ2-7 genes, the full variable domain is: DTGVSQNPRHKITKRGQNVTFRCDPISEHNRLYWYRQTLGQGPEFLTYFQNEAQLEKSRLLSDRFSAERPKGSFSTLEIQRTEQGDSAMYLCASSLLAGGSYEQYFGPGTRLTVT.